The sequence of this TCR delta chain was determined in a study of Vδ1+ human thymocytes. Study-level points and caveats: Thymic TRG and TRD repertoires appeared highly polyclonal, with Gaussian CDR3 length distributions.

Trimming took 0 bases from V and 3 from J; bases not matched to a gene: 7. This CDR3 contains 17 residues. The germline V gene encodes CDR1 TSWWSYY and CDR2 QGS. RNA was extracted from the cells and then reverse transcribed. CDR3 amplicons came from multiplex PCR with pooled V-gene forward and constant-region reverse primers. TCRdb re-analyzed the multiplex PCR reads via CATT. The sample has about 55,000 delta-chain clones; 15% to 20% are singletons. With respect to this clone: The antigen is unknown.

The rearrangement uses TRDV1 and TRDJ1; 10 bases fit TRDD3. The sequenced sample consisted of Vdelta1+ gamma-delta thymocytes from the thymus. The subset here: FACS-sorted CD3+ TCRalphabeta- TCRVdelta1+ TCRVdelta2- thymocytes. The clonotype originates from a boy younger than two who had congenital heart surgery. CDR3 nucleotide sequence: TGTGCTCTTGGGGAACTGGGGGATACGAGTTTTTCCGATAAACTCATCTTT. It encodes CALGELGDTSFSDKLIF.